A single sample is the source of the 32 T cell receptor beta chains below, sequenced in a study of response to subunit inactivated influenza vaccine. TCRdb independently ran MiXCR on the RT-PCR reads; one entry per CDR3 protein. The sample has more than 700,000 distinct CDR3 sequences, about 20% seen once. The input for sequencing was PBMCs from blood, taken around 5 days after vaccination. These receptors were taken from a man aged 45-65 years who received an inactivated influenza vaccine.

CDR3 DNA: TGTGCCAGCAGTTTAGGTGGGCTAAGGAACACTGAAGCTTTCTTT. Protein: CASSLGGLRNTEAFF. The rearrangement uses TRBV27 and TRBJ1-1; D remains unclear. Germline CDR1 is MNHEY and CDR2 is SMNVEV (reference sequence). This CDR3 spans 15 amino acids. The V end was cut by 2 bases, the J end by 1 base, with 11 bases between.

This clonotype was counted only a few times. The chain employs TRBV6-2 or TRBV6-3 and TRBJ2-2, with D possibly being TRBD2 (7 bases). The germline V gene encodes CDR1 MNHEY and CDR2 SVGEGT. Trimming stripped 6 bases from V and 0 bases from J, with 14 bases between. The CDR3 contains 16 residues. As DNA, the CDR3 is TGTGCCAGCAGGATGGGGGGGGCAGCGAACACCGGGGAGCTGTTTTTT. Its protein product is CASRMGGAANTGELFF.

This clonotype was seen ten or more times. The chain couples TRBV6-5 to TRBJ2-1; D unresolved. The CDR3 totals 15 residues. Germline CDR1 and CDR2: MNHEY and SVGAGI. The V and J ends lost 6 bases and 0 bases respectively, with 12 bases between them. CDR3 protein: CASSYRLSSYNEQFF. The CDR3 bases are TGTGCCAGCAGCTACAGACTGAGCTCCTACAATGAGCAGTTCTTC.

About this clonotype itself: A read error is possible here, since a much larger clone lies one base away. The CDR3: CSADPGTSQSYNEQFF. CDR3 DNA: TGCAGTGCAGATCCCGGGACTAGCCAATCCTACAATGAGCAGTTCTTC. The gene calls are TRBV20-1 and TRBJ2-1; 9 bases map to TRBD2. The germline V gene encodes CDR1 DFQATT and CDR2 SNEGSKA (reference sequence). The CDR3 consists of 16 residues. J gave up 1 base and V 6 bases, and 10 bases lay outside the gene matches.

This clonotype turned up a few times. J is TRBJ2-1 and V is TRBV9; D may be TRBD1 (7 bases). The V end was cut by 5 bases, the J end by 8 bases, with 20 bases between. The CDR3 extends over 15 amino acids. Germline V gene lookup returns CDR1 SGDLS and CDR2 YYNGEE. The CDR3 sequence is CASSEGGQEQHEQFF. The CDR3 DNA follows: TGTGCCAGCAGTGAGGGAGGACAGGAGCAGCATGAGCAGTTCTTC.

This clonotype was observed a handful of times. The chain recombines TRBV6-1 with TRBJ2-7, with a possible D match to TRBD2 (6 bases). Trimming took 9 bases from V and 2 from J, leaving 14 bases between them. The germline V gene has CDR1 MNHNS and CDR2 SASEGT. The CDR3 spans 13 residues. CDR3 sequence reads: CASTPRRAYEQYF. The DNA of the CDR3 is TGTGCCAGTACCCCCCGGAGGGCCTACGAGCAGTACTTC.

The V call is TRBV6-2 or TRBV6-3, the J call TRBJ2-3; 13 bases align to TRBD2. The CDR3 totals 19 residues. Germline CDR1 and CDR2: MNHEY and SVGEGT. J was trimmed by 6 bases and V by 0 bases; bases with no gene match: 12. The CDR3 DNA reads as TGTGCCAGCAGTTACTCGAGACTAGCGGGAGGCCCCTATTCGGATACGCAGTATTTT. It yields the protein CASSYSRLAGGPYSDTQYF.

This chain joins TRBV20-1 and TRBJ1-1, with D possibly matching TRBD1 (5 bases). Per the germline V gene, CDR1 is DFQATT and CDR2 is SNEGSKA (reference sequence). CDR3 length equals 14 residues. Deletions cut 1 base from V and 4 bases from J, with 13 bases between. This CDR3 reads CSARVGGGSTEAFF. DNA of the CDR3: TGCAGTGCTAGAGTGGGGGGGGGGAGCACTGAAGCTTTCTTT.

The chain employs TRBV12-3 or TRBV12-4 and TRBJ2-7; maybe TRBD1 (6 bases). The CDR3 is 15 residues long. V gave up 2 bases and J gave up 0 bases, with 11 bases separating them. The CDR3 DNA is TGTGCCAGCAGTTTATTCCAGGGGAGCTCCTACGAGCAGTACTTC. Translating it yields CASSLFQGSSYEQYF.

The V gene is TRBV10-3, the J gene TRBJ1-5; 7 positions agree with TRBD1. The CDR3 is made up of 14 amino acids. Germline V gene lookup returns CDR1 ENHRY and CDR2 SYGVKD. Trimming cost V 6 bases and J 3 bases; bases outside gene matches: 5. CDR3 sequence: CAIREGANNQPQHF. CDR3 coding DNA: TGTGCCATCAGAGAGGGGGCAAACAATCAGCCCCAGCATTTT.

This clonotype has at least ten counts. V and J are TRBV29-1 and TRBJ2-1; the D gene could be TRBD1 or TRBD2 (6 bases each). Between the trimmed V and J ends, which lost 5 bases and 3 bases, there was a span of 17 bases. This CDR3 contains 15 residues. Germline loops: CDR1 SQVTM, CDR2 ANQGSEA. DNA for the CDR3: TGCAGCGTTCGACTAGACGGGGGCGGCTACAATGAGCAGTTCTTC. Protein sequence: CSVRLDGGGYNEQFF.

A few counts support this clonotype. For the CDR3, the DNA is TGCAGTGCTAGAGATCTAGCGAGACCCACAGATACGCAGTATTTT. Translating gives CSARDLARPTDTQYF. V gene TRBV20-1 combines with J gene TRBJ2-3, with a tentative D call TRBD2 (6 bases). Germline V gene lookup returns CDR1 DFQATT and CDR2 SNEGSKA (reference sequence). This CDR3 comprises 15 residues. Trimming took 0 bases from V and 2 from J, leaving 12 bases between them.

This clonotype was found a few times. The genes are TRBV4-3 and TRBJ2-1, with D uncertain. Germline values: CDR1 LGHNA, CDR2 YSLEER. The CDR3 contains 15 residues. Trimming stripped 4 bases from V and 0 bases from J, with 10 bases between. The CDR3 nucleotides are TGCGCCAGCAGCCGCGCGCAGGCCTCCTACAATGAGCAGTTCTTC. It yields the protein CASSRAQASYNEQFF.

The gene calls are TRBV24-1 and TRBJ2-3; a possible D gene is TRBD1 (5 bases). Germline loops: CDR1 KGHDR, CDR2 SFDVKD. The CDR3 spans 17 residues. V was cut by 4 bases and J by 1 base, with 17 bases left in between. CDR3 loop: CATSDPPGWWGTDTQYF. Here the CDR3 DNA reads TGTGCCACCAGTGACCCGCCAGGGTGGTGGGGCACAGATACGCAGTATTTT.

V usage is TRBV4-2 and J usage is TRBJ2-7; tentative D call: TRBD1 (6 bases). The ends were cut back, 0 bases at V and 7 bases at J, with 7 bases in the middle. The V gene's germline CDR1 is LGHNA and CDR2 YNFKEQ. This CDR3 is 12 amino acids long. In DNA form, the CDR3 reads TGTGCCAGCAGCCAAGATAGGGGGGAGCAGTACTTC. It codes for CASSQDRGEQYF.

The V gene is TRBV20-1, the J gene TRBJ2-1; 11 nucleotides agree with TRBD2. Trimming took 3 bases from V and 6 from J; bases not matched to a gene: 13. Germline V lookup: CDR1 DFQATT, CDR2 SNEGSKA (reference sequence). The CDR3 is 17 residues long. CDR3 sequence (DNA): TGCAGTGCTAGTACTAGCGGGAGAGGGAGTTACGTCAATGAGCAGTTCTTC. Translation: CSASTSGRGSYVNEQFF.

This sequence joins TRBV7-3 and TRBJ2-3, with no clear D. The V gene lost 5 bases and the J gene lost 0 bases, with 12 bases spanning the gap. The CDR3 sequence is 15 residues long. The V gene's germline CDR1 is SGHTA and CDR2 FQGTGA. The CDR3 loop reads CASSTDGTSTDTQYF. As DNA, the CDR3 is TGTGCCAGCAGCACGGACGGAACCAGCACAGATACGCAGTATTTT.

This clonotype occurred a few times. The chain uses TRBV12-3 or TRBV12-4 and TRBJ2-3, with D unresolved. The CDR3 sequence is 13 residues long. V dropped 10 bases and J dropped 1 base, with 12 bases sitting between them. The CDR3 loop is CATIPVGTDTQYF. For the CDR3, the DNA is TGTGCCACCATCCCCGTAGGCACAGATACGCAGTATTTT.

The sample holds a few counts of this clonotype. The chain links TRBV7-9 to TRBJ2-3, with 9 nucleotides matching TRBD2. Germline loops: CDR1 SEHNR, CDR2 FQNEAQ (reference sequence). This CDR3 has 15 residues. Trimming removed 2 bases from V and 5 bases from J; junction bases left unmatched: 5. In DNA form, the CDR3 reads TGTGCCAGCAGCTTAAGGCGGGGGGGCCAAGATACGCAGTATTTT. This sequence encodes CASSLRRGGQDTQYF.

There are many counts of this clonotype. The J gene is TRBJ1-5, the V gene TRBV12-3 or TRBV12-4; D not resolved. Trimming shortened V by 5 bases and J by 4 bases, and 6 bases separated the two germline ends. The CDR3 length is 12 residues. The CDR3 loop reads CASSTINQPQHF. The CDR3 nucleotides are TGTGCCAGCAGTACCATAAATCAGCCCCAGCATTTT.

CDR3 residues: CASSATGTDTQYF. The CDR3 bases are TGCGCCAGCAGTGCGACGGGGACAGATACGCAGTATTTT. This rearrangement joins TRBV5-1 to TRBJ2-3, with D perhaps matching TRBD2 (5 bases). This CDR3 has 13 amino acids. Germline V CDR1 and CDR2: SGHRS, YFSETQ. V shed 5 bases and J shed 3 bases, with 10 bases lying between them.

The chain recombines TRBV6-2 or TRBV6-3 with TRBJ2-7; tentatively, D is TRBD1 (6 bases). Trimming removed 7 bases from V and 4 bases from J, with 14 bases in between. This CDR3 is built from 13 residues. The germline gives CDR1 MNHEY, CDR2 SVGEGT. DNA for the CDR3: TGTGCCAGCAAGCACAGGGTTACGTACGAGCAGTACTTC. It yields the protein CASKHRVTYEQYF.

V and J are TRBV29-1 and TRBJ2-5, with D perhaps being TRBD1 or TRBD2 (5 bases each). CDR1 and CDR2 (germline): SQVTM, ANQGSEA. The CDR3 sequence is 12 residues long. V dropped 3 bases and J dropped 7 bases, with 12 bases sitting between them. CDR3 amino acids: CSVDRGSRTQYF. The DNA of the CDR3 is TGCAGCGTTGATCGGGGCAGTAGGACCCAGTACTTC.

This chain joins TRBV20-1 and TRBJ2-5; D possibly matches TRBD1 or TRBD2 (5 bases each). Trimming left V 6 bases short and J 3 bases short, with 14 bases between. Germline CDR1 reads DFQATT; CDR2 reads SNEGSKA (reference sequence). There are 13 residues in the CDR3. This CDR3 reads CSAGRQKKETQYF. CDR3 nucleotides: TGCAGTGCGGGGAGACAGAAAAAAGAGACCCAGTACTTC.

This chain uses TRBV6-1 with TRBJ2-2; TRBD1 matches at 7 bases. There are 14 residues in the CDR3. J was trimmed by 6 bases and V by 4 bases; bases with no gene match: 5. Germline values: CDR1 MNHNS, CDR2 SASEGT. CDR3 loop: CASSARQGSGELFF. The CDR3 DNA reads TGTGCCAGCAGTGCCAGACAGGGCTCCGGGGAGCTGTTTTTT.

The chain's CDR3 is CASSPENYGYTF. As DNA, the CDR3 is TGCGCCAGCAGCCCGGAGAACTATGGCTACACCTTC. The rearrangement links TRBV5-1 to TRBJ1-2; the D is unclear. From germline, CDR1 is SGHRS and CDR2 YFSETQ. The length of the CDR3 is 12 residues. With 4 bases removed from V and 2 bases from J, the gap between germline ends came to 6 bases.

This clonotype appeared once. In nucleotides, the CDR3 is TGTGCCAGCAAAATAGCGGGAGGCACGGCCTACAATGAGCAGTTCTTC. This codes for CASKIAGGTAYNEQFF. The chain employs TRBV6-2 or TRBV6-3 and TRBJ2-1; 10 nucleotides match TRBD2. The CDR3 is 16 residues long. Germline-derived CDR1 and CDR2 are MNHEY and SVGEGT. After removal of 7 bases from V and 2 bases from J, the junction contained 8 bases not matched to a gene.

This clonotype was seen repeatedly, ten times or more. V and J are TRBV20-1 and TRBJ2-5; possibly TRBD1 or TRBD2 for D (5 bases each). Trimming took 0 bases from V and 3 from J, leaving 14 bases between them. The germline CDR1 and CDR2 sequences are DFQATT and SNEGSKA (reference sequence). This CDR3 spans 15 amino acids. In nucleotides, the CDR3 is TGCAGTGCTAGAGATCTGGGGGACCCAAAAGAGACCCAGTACTTC. It specifies CSARDLGDPKETQYF.

V and J are TRBV30 and TRBJ2-1; TRBD2 might be the D (7 bases). CDR3 length: 17 amino acids. With 0 bases removed from V and 4 bases from J, the gap between germline ends came to 19 bases. In germline, CDR1 is GTSNPN, CDR2 SVGIG (reference sequence). This CDR3 reads CAWSVPTRGAGYNEQFF. The CDR3 DNA is TGTGCCTGGAGTGTACCGACCCGGGGGGCGGGGTACAATGAGCAGTTCTTC.

The chain carries TRBV11-2 and TRBJ2-1; D is tentatively TRBD1 or TRBD2 (7 bases each). The CDR3 is 15 amino acids. V lost 3 bases and J lost 7, with 16 bases in between. The germline gives CDR1 SGHAT, CDR2 FQNNGV. As DNA, the CDR3 is TGTGCCAGCAGCTTCCAGGGGGGGATTGGGAATGAGCAGTTCTTC. Residues: CASSFQGGIGNEQFF. Drawing the rest from reference TRBV11-2 and TRBJ2-1, the complete variable domain is EAGVAQSPRYKIIEKRQSVAFWCNPISGHATLYWYQQILGQGPKLLIQFQNNGVVDDSQLPKDRFSAERLKGVDSTLKIQPAKLEDSAVYLCASSFQGGIGNEQFFGPGTRLTVL.

This clonotype has just a few counts. The chain couples TRBV27 to TRBJ2-3; possibly TRBD1 or TRBD2 for D (5 bases each). The CDR3 is 17 residues long. V lost 5 bases and J 0 bases, leaving 18 bases between the germline ends. Germline loops: CDR1 MNHEY, CDR2 SMNVEV (reference sequence). CDR3 coding DNA: TGTGCCAGCAGTCCGCTCTTCGTCGGGGCAAGCACAGATACGCAGTATTTT. Amino acid sequence: CASSPLFVGASTDTQYF.

The gene calls are TRBV27 and TRBJ2-5; 7 nucleotides agree with TRBD2. Trimming took 5 bases from V and 7 from J; bases not matched to a gene: 10. The CDR3 consists of 14 residues. Germline CDR1 is MNHEY and CDR2 is SMNVEV (reference sequence). The CDR3 spells CASSPIGGRMTQYF. DNA of the CDR3: TGTGCCAGCAGTCCCATCGGGGGGAGGATGACCCAGTACTTC.